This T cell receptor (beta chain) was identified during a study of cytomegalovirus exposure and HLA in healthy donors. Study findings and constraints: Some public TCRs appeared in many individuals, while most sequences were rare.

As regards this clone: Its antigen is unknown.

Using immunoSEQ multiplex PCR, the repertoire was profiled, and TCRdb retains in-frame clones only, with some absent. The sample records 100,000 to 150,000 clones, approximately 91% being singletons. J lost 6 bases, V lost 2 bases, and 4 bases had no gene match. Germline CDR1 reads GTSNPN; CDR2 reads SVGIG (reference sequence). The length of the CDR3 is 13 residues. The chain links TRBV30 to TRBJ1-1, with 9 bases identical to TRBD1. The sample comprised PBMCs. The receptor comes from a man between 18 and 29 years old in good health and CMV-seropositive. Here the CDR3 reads CAWSIGQGSEAFF. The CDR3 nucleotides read TGTGCCTGGAGTATCGGACAGGGGTCTGAAGCTTTCTTT.